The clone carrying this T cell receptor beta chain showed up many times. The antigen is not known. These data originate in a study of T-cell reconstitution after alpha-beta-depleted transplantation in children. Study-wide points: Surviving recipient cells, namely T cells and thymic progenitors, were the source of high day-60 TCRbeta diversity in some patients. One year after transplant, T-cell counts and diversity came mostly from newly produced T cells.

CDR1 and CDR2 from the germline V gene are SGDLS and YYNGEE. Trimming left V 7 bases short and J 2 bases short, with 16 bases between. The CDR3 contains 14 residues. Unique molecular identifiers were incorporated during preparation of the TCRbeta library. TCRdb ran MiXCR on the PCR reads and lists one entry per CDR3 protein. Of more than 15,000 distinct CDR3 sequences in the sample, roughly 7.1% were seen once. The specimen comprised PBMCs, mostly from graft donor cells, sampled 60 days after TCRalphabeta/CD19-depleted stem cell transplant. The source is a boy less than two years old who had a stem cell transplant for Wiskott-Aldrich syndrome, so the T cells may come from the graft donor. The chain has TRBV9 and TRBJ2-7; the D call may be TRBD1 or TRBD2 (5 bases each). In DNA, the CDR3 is TGTGCCAGCCGTATAAAGCTGGGACCCTACGAGCAGTACTTC. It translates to CASRIKLGPYEQYF.